This is a list of T cell receptor beta chains from one sample in a study of blood T cell repertoires in COVID-19. Profiled with immunoSEQ multiplex PCR; TCRdb holds only in-frame clones, not every one. The table records 200,000 to 250,000 clones, about four fifths of them present only once. Sequenced sample: peripheral blood. The receptors were sampled from a woman of 80 years or more with COVID-19, enrolled during active disease. The CDR3 runs from the conserved cysteine through the conserved F or W. D genes are given only for firm matches. Where a row states a size, it is once, few, many or the class of an expanded clone; other rows omit it.

D gene,J gene,clone size,V gene,CDR3 protein,CDR3 DNA
NA,TRBJ1-1,NA,TRBV3-1/TRBV3-2,CASSPTGPTEAFF,TGTGCCAGCAGCCCGACAGGTCCGACTGAAGCTTTCTTT
NA,TRBJ1-2,NA,TRBV5-4,CASSVDGVSMGGYTF,TGTGCCAGCAGCGTGGACGGAGTATCGATGGGTGGCTACACCTTC
TRBD2,TRBJ2-1,NA,TRBV5-1,CASSSSSGSLGEQFF,TGCGCCAGCAGCTCCTCTAGCGGGAGTCTGGGTGAGCAGTTCTTC
NA,TRBJ2-7,NA,TRBV27,CASNKGGAHPPRYEQYF,TGTGCCAGCAATAAAGGAGGGGCGCACCCCCCCCGTTACGAGCAGTACTTC
NA,TRBJ2-7,NA,TRBV12-3/TRBV12-4,CASTGDNSYEQYF,TGTGCCAGCACCGGGGACAACTCCTACGAGCAGTACTTC
TRBD1,TRBJ1-5,NA,TRBV7-8,CASSLVGQGTGGSNQPQHF,TGTGCCAGCAGCTTAGTGGGACAGGGAACCGGAGGGAGCAATCAGCCCCAGCATTTT
NA,TRBJ1-5,NA,TRBV12-3/TRBV12-4,CASSRRGNQPQHF,TGTGCCAGCAGTCGCAGGGGTAATCAGCCCCAGCATTTT
NA,TRBJ1-4,NA,TRBV28,CASNVYNEKLFF,TGTGCCAGCAATGTGTATAATGAAAAACTGTTTTTT
NA,TRBJ1-2,NA,TRBV29-1,CSVGQLNNYGYTF,TGCAGCGTTGGACAGCTAAATAACTATGGCTACACCTTC
TRBD1,TRBJ1-1,NA,TRBV27,CASSLRRGNEAFF,TGTGCCAGCAGTTTGCGCAGGGGGAATGAAGCTTTCTTT
TRBD2,TRBJ2-5,NA,TRBV7-7,CASSRLAGRQETQYF,TGTGCTAGCAGCCGACTAGCGGGGAGACAAGAGACCCAGTACTTC
NA,TRBJ1-1,NA,TRBV5-1,CASGLGDTEAFF,TGCGCCAGCGGTCTAGGGGACACTGAAGCTTTCTTT
NA,TRBJ2-7,NA,TRBV18,CASSPQGVLTYEQYF,TGTGCCAGCTCACCACAGGGAGTCCTTACCTACGAGCAGTACTTC
NA,TRBJ1-5,once,TRBV11-2,CASSLLNQPQHF,TGTGCCAGCAGCTTACTCAATCAGCCCCAGCATTTT
TRBD1,TRBJ1-2,NA,TRBV7-3,CASSPNQGDGYTF,TGTGCCAGCAGCCCCAATCAGGGGGACGGCTACACCTTC
NA,TRBJ2-1,NA,TRBV5-1,CASSLVRSPADEQFF,TGCGCCAGCAGCTTGGTGCGGAGCCCAGCCGATGAGCAGTTCTTC
NA,TRBJ1-1,NA,TRBV10-3,CAISERQAGATEAFF,TGTGCCATCAGTGAGAGACAGGCTGGGGCCACTGAAGCTTTCTTT
TRBD2,TRBJ2-5,NA,TRBV6-5,CASSWGLGGQETQYF,TGTGCCAGCAGTTGGGGACTAGGAGGGCAAGAGACCCAGTACTTC
TRBD1,TRBJ1-1,NA,TRBV24-1,CATSVLTGKNTEAFF,TGTGCCACCAGTGTCCTGACAGGGAAGAACACTGAAGCTTTCTTT
TRBD1,TRBJ1-4,NA,TRBV5-4,CASQGAANEKLFF,TGTGCCAGCCAGGGGGCCGCTAATGAAAAACTGTTTTTT
TRBD2,TRBJ2-1,NA,TRBV7-9,CASSRGGSEAQFF,TGTGCCAGCAGCCGCGGCGGGAGTGAGGCGCAGTTCTTC
NA,TRBJ1-6,NA,TRBV2,CASFPGERSPLHF,TGTGCCAGCTTCCCAGGGGAACGGTCACCCCTCCACTTT
NA,TRBJ1-2,NA,TRBV5-1,CASSKTGLGGYTF,TGCGCCAGCAGCAAGACAGGTCTCGGGGGCTACACCTTC
NA,TRBJ1-2,NA,TRBV9,CASSVDGSATYGYTF,TGTGCCAGCAGCGTAGACGGCAGCGCAACGTATGGCTACACCTTC
NA,TRBJ2-3,NA,TRBV24-1,CATSGGRYTDTQYF,TGTGCCACCAGTGGTGGCAGGTACACAGATACGCAGTATTTT
NA,TRBJ1-5,once,TRBV4-2,CASSQDVPTPRHF,TGTGCCAGCAGCCAAGATGTCCCCACCCCGCGCCATTTT
NA,TRBJ1-2,NA,TRBV5-1,CASSPSSNPNGYTF,TGCGCCAGCAGCCCATCTTCTAACCCCAATGGCTACACCTTC
TRBD1,TRBJ1-2,NA,TRBV28,CASSWTGTYNGYTF,TGTGCCAGCTCCTGGACAGGGACCTATAATGGCTACACCTTC
NA,TRBJ1-2,NA,TRBV19,CASSIYGESNYGYTF,TGTGCCAGTAGTATTTACGGGGAAAGTAACTATGGCTACACCTTC
NA,TRBJ2-1,NA,TRBV4-2,CASSQDRGGGNNEQFF,TGTGCCAGCAGCCAAGATCGTGGCGGGGGCAACAATGAGCAGTTCTTC
TRBD1,TRBJ2-2,NA,TRBV29-1,CSARQGAGGELFF,TGCAGCGCACGACAGGGGGCCGGCGGGGAGCTGTTTTTT
NA,TRBJ1-1,NA,TRBV9,CASSPGNYNTEAFF,TGTGCCAGCAGCCCGGGAAATTATAACACTGAAGCTTTCTTT